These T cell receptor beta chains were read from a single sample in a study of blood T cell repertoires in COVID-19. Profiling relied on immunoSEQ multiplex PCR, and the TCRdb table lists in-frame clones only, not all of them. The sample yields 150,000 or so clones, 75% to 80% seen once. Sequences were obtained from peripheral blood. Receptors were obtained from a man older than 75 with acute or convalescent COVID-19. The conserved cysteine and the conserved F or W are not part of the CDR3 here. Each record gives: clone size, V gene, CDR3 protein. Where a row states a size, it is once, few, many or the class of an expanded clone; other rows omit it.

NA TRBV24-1 ATSRGSNQPQH
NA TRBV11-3 ASSLGGDDIQY
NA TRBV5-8 ASSLVGRSGNTIY
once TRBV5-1 ASRSGQGANTEAF
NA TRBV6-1 ASSEQGANVLT
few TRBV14 ASSQDRRGREKLF
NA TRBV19 ASSEVVTDTQY
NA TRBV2 ASRPGPGTQHYGYT
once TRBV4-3 ASSPRQGSTDTQY
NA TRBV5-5 ASSPREQGTNTEAF
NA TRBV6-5 ASGRGGGYTGELF
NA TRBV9 ASSPTTGGGYQETQY
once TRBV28 ASSLSAAGANTGELF
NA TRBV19 ASSFDIGLTEAF
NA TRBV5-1 ASSGGQGAMNTEAF
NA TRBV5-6 ASSGGWRGAGANVLT
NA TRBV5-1 ASSLGAGQGWNEQF
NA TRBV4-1 ASSQGPGQTNYGYT
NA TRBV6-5 ASSFTGGAVTEAF
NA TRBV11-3 ASSLGVRGEAQETQY
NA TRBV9 ASSFSLLTSDTQY
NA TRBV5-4 ASSSGQGNSPLH
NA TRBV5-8 ASSPTVSWNTEAF
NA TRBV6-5 ASSWGQGLGTQY
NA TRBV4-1 ASSQDRGRSPSAEAF
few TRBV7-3 ASSPQSSTDTQY
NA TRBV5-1 ASSLGQGGYGYT
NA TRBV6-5 ASRYGDRGLAEAF
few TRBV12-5 ASGDVTGVSYEQY
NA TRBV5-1 ASSLAGTGGTGYT
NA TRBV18 ASSPGLAGGFPDTQY
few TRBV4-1 ASSHEPSRTDTQY
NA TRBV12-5 ASGWGDPSSPLH
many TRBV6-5 ASYSTEAF
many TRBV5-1 ASSFGQGGSEAF
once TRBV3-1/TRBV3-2 ASSQGPGGNTEAF
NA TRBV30 AWSVGTGLNEKLF
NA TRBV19 ASSVGQATGNTIY
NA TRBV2 ASSGGRGSRSYEQY
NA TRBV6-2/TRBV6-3 ASSASLLALRGLF
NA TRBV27 ASSLGLDTQY
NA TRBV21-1 ASTIPGRGTNEKLF
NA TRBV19 ASSSGAGVTDTQY
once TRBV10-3 AISESGQDLVGGYT
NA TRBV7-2 ASSFLAGGTSYEQY
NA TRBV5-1 ASSPGGQVVSDTQY